This is a list of T cell receptor beta chains from one sample in a study of blood T cell repertoires in COVID-19. Clones were read by immunoSEQ multiplex PCR, and TCRdb kept only the in-frame ones, dropping some. The table has about 120,000 clones, under 90% seen once; the top ten hold roughly 4.3%. Sequencing used peripheral blood. All receptors derive from a woman between 65 and 79 years old with acute or convalescent COVID-19. The CDR3 runs from the conserved cysteine through the conserved F or W. Fields, in order: D gene, clone size, V gene, J gene, CDR3 protein, CDR3 DNA. D genes are given only for firm matches. Clone size is not always given. Where it is, it says once, few, many or a class for expanded clones.

.,.,TRBV12-3/TRBV12-4,TRBJ2-1,CASSLDLDNEQFF,TGTGCCAGCAGTTTAGATTTAGACAATGAGCAGTTCTTC
TRBD2,.,TRBV19,TRBJ2-1,CASRKRGAYNEQFF,TGTGCCAGTAGGAAGCGGGGGGCCTACAATGAGCAGTTCTTC
.,.,TRBV5-1,TRBJ2-5,CASSLYPGGAAQETQYF,TGCGCCAGCAGCTTGTACCCCGGTGGGGCGGCCCAAGAGACCCAGTACTTC
TRBD1,.,TRBV27,TRBJ2-7,CASSLGTGGSYEQYF,TGTGCCAGCAGTCTAGGGACAGGGGGTTCCTACGAGCAGTACTTC
TRBD1,.,TRBV5-3,TRBJ2-3,CARSLDPRDRGTSTDTQYF,TGTGCCAGAAGCTTGGACCCTCGGGACAGGGGAACTAGCACAGATACGCAGTATTTT
.,.,TRBV5-1,TRBJ1-4,CASSFTVRLRTNEKLFF,TGCGCCAGCAGCTTCACCGTCCGCCTGAGGACTAATGAAAAACTGTTTTTT
TRBD1,.,TRBV3-1/TRBV3-2,TRBJ1-2,CASSQVVGTGDGYTF,TGTGCCAGCAGCCAAGTAGTAGGGACAGGGGATGGCTACACCTTC
.,few,TRBV27,TRBJ1-2,CASSPPGQGLAGRYTF,TGTGCCAGCAGTCCCCCCGGGCAGGGCCTCGCAGGACGCTACACCTTC
TRBD1,.,TRBV6-5,TRBJ1-5,CASRLTRGQGQPQHF,TGTGCCAGCAGACTGACCAGGGGGCAGGGTCAGCCCCAGCATTTT
.,.,TRBV5-6,TRBJ2-5,CASSLASRTRSETQYF,TGTGCCAGCAGCTTGGCCTCCCGGACTCGGAGCGAGACCCAGTACTTC
.,.,TRBV19,TRBJ1-5,CASSQLQGGSNQPQHF,TGTGCCAGTAGCCAACTACAGGGTGGCAGCAATCAGCCCCAGCATTTT
.,.,TRBV2,TRBJ1-5,CASSGGGAGNQPQHF,TGTGCCAGCAGTGGTGGGGGGGCTGGCAATCAGCCCCAGCATTTT
TRBD2,once,TRBV30,TRBJ2-1,CAWSPGGNEQFF,TGTGCCTGGAGCCCGGGGGGGAATGAGCAGTTCTTC
.,.,TRBV4-3,TRBJ2-1,CASSQVGVSGGSPSRQFF,TGCGCCAGCAGCCAAGTCGGTGTTAGCGGAGGATCCCCATCAAGGCAGTTCTTC
TRBD2,.,TRBV12-5,TRBJ2-7,CASGLESLAGAPGEQYF,TGTGCTAGTGGTTTGGAATCCTTAGCGGGGGCACCGGGCGAGCAGTACTTC
.,.,TRBV18,TRBJ2-5,CASSLNLGRFETQYF,TGTGCCAGCTCACTAAATCTGGGGAGGTTCGAGACCCAGTACTTC
TRBD1,many,TRBV6-5,TRBJ1-2,CASRVGTVDYGYTF,TGTGCCAGCAGGGTCGGGACAGTGGACTATGGCTACACCTTC
.,.,TRBV18,TRBJ2-2,CASSPSLMTGELFF,TGTGCCAGCTCACCAAGCTTGATGACCGGGGAGCTGTTTTTT
.,.,TRBV18,TRBJ2-4,CASSPPLGQGPLDAKNIQYF,TGTGCCAGCTCACCACCCTTGGGCCAGGGGCCGCTCGACGCCAAAAACATTCAGTACTTC
.,once,TRBV7-2,TRBJ2-5,CASSLSARGEETQYF,TGTGCCAGCAGCTTATCGGCCCGGGGAGAAGAGACCCAGTACTTC
.,.,TRBV4-2,TRBJ1-3,CASSQFRVDTIYF,TGTGCCAGCAGCCAATTCAGGGTAGACACCATATATTTT
TRBD1,.,TRBV2,TRBJ1-2,CASSEAVGDRAVRDYGYTF,TGTGCCAGCAGTGAAGCGGTAGGGGACAGGGCCGTTCGGGACTATGGCTACACCTTC